Sequencing of this T cell receptor beta chain was carried out in a study of blood T cells in healthy people across ages. Study-level findings and limits: Long-lived donors had more naive CD4+ cells and higher diversity than aged donors.

This clonotype was detected a few times. What it binds is not known. Isolated PBMCs totaled at least 7 million in each sample. With V trimmed by 5 bases and J by 5 bases, 10 bases remained unmatched. This CDR3 region has 16 residues. From germline, CDR1 is SEHNR and CDR2 FQNEAQ (reference sequence). Next came a second PCR, run for about 7 to 12 cycles, which used a sample-barcoded 5' primer along with a J-beta primer mix. Each TCR beta cDNA got a 12-nucleotide random molecular identifier. Sequencing recovered at least 2.5 million CDR3-containing paired-end reads from each sample. Using its own MiXCR run on the 5' RACE reads, TCRdb lists one record per CDR3 protein. The sample holds around 870,000 distinct CDR3 sequences, 25% to 35% seen once.

The receptor comes from a woman of 80 years or more in good health. The material sequenced was blood. The chain recombines TRBV7-9 with TRBJ2-2, with 8 bases matching TRBD1. The CDR3 spells CASSRLGQGDTGELFF. The CDR3 coding sequence is TGTGCCAGCAGCAGATTAGGACAGGGAGATACCGGGGAGCTGTTTTTT.